This entry is about one T cell receptor beta chain. No antigen is known for it. The germline gives CDR1 SGHVS, CDR2 FQNEAQ. The ends were cut back, 2 bases at V and 5 bases at J, with 13 bases in the middle. This CDR3 spans 14 amino acids. This sample was taken from a study of T-cell reconstitution after alpha-beta-depleted transplantation in children. Study conclusions and caveats: Expanded clones from the graft, numbering several hundred, reportedly supplied alpha-beta T cells about two months after transplant. T-cell numbers and diversity, one year after transplant, stemmed largely from T cells that were newly produced.

A TCRbeta library incorporating unique molecular identifiers was prepared. Each CDR3 protein gets one entry after TCRdb re-called the PCR reads with MiXCR. In the table there are over 400,000 distinct CDR3 sequences, around two fifths of which are singletons. The TCR comes from a girl aged 2 to 9 with aplastic anemia, due to receive a stem cell transplant. The chain carries TRBV7-8 and TRBJ2-7; a possible D gene is TRBD1 (5 bases). The sequencing here drew on PBMCs, taken before TCRalphabeta/CD19-depleted stem cell transplant. The CDR3 nucleotides are TGTGCCAGCAGCTTATACAGGAAGTCCCACGAGCAGTACTTC. Translating it yields CASSLYRKSHEQYF.